This passage covers 27 T cell receptor beta chains from one sample sequenced in a study of breast tumors, draining lymph nodes, adjacent tissues. TCRdb reanalysed the multiplex PCR reads using MiXCR and keeps one entry per CDR3 protein. Of about 32,000 distinct CDR3 sequences in the sample, 36% are singletons; the top ten hold about a tenth. The sample was breast tumor tissue. These receptors all come from a female donor with breast cancer. Some clones in this sample may be carry-over from other donors' samples.

On this clonotype: A read error may explain this, as a much larger clone is one base away. The CDR3 coding sequence is TGTGCCAGCAGTGTCCGGGGTTACGAGCAGTACTTC. Its translation is CASSVRGYEQYF. The chain combines TRBV25-1 with TRBJ2-7; D possibly corresponds to TRBD2 (5 bases). Germline assignment: CDR1 MGHDK and CDR2 SYGVNS. The CDR3 spans 12 residues. V lost 4 bases, J lost 4 bases, and 8 bases lay in between.

V is TRBV20-1 and J is TRBJ2-4; tentatively, D is TRBD1 (6 bases). The CDR3 sequence is 14 residues long. The ends were cut back, 3 bases at V and 1 base at J, with 10 bases in the middle. Per germline, CDR1 DFQATT and CDR2 SNEGSKA (reference sequence). The chain's CDR3 is CSASPTGAKNIQYF. CDR3 sequence (DNA): TGCAGTGCTAGCCCCACAGGGGCCAAAAACATTCAGTACTTC.

A note on this clonotype: This sequence may be a read error, since a much larger clone differs from it by one base. This chain connects TRBV16 to TRBJ1-5; weak D call: TRBD1 (6 bases). CDR3 length equals 13 residues. Trimming took off 1 base at V and 5 bases at J, with 6 bases between the two ends. Germline lookup yields CDR1 KGHSY and CDR2 FQNENV. The CDR3 protein is CASSQYRDQPQHF. The CDR3 nucleotides read TGTGCCAGCAGCCAATACAGGGATCAGCCCCAGCATTTT. Full variable domain (outside the CDR3, taken from reference TRBV16 and TRBJ1-5): GEEVAQTPKHLVRGEGQKAKLYCAPIKGHSYVFWYQQVLKNEFKFLISFQNENVFDETGMPKERFSAKCLPNSPCSLEIQATKLEDSAVYFCASSQYRDQPQHFGDGTRLSIL.

This clonotype was recorded at least ten times. The chain carries TRBV14 and TRBJ2-1; D remains unclear. The V gene lost 0 bases and the J gene lost 8 bases, with 14 bases spanning the gap. The germline CDR1 and CDR2 sequences are SGHDN and FVKESK. The CDR3 spans 15 residues. The DNA of the CDR3 is TGTGCCAGCAGCCAAGATAACAGACGATTAGATGAGCAGTTCTTC. It yields the protein CASSQDNRRLDEQFF.

The rearrangement joins TRBV20-1 to TRBJ1-5, with 7 bases identical to TRBD1. The V segment lost 0 bases and the J segment 4 bases; nucleotides outside the gene matches: 6. The germline CDR1 and CDR2 sequences are DFQATT and SNEGSKA (reference sequence). The CDR3 totals 15 residues. This CDR3 is CSARDGRGRNQPQHF. Here the CDR3 DNA reads TGCAGTGCTAGAGATGGGAGGGGGCGAAATCAGCCCCAGCATTTT.

The chain has TRBV20-1 and TRBJ2-5, with TRBD2 matching 7 bases. V gave up 6 bases and J gave up 5 bases; unmatched junction bases: 12. In germline, CDR1 is DFQATT, CDR2 SNEGSKA (reference sequence). The CDR3 sequence is 14 residues long. The CDR3 DNA follows: TGCAGTGCCACTGATCGGACTAGAGGGGAGACCCAGTACTTC. Encoded protein: CSATDRTRGETQYF.

This clonotype was counted many times. The V call is TRBV5-5, the J call TRBJ2-1, with TRBD2 identical over 11 bases. Germline V gene data show CDR1 as SGHKS and CDR2 as YYEKEE (reference sequence). Trimming took 0 bases from V and 13 from J; bases not matched to a gene: 3. The CDR3 sequence is 13 residues long. The CDR3 nucleotides are TGTGCCAGCAGCTTGGACCTAGCGGGGGGTCAGTTCTTC. This translates into CASSLDLAGGQFF.

This clonotype rates as medium-sized. The chain employs TRBV20-1 and TRBJ1-4; D ambiguous. The CDR3 consists of 14 residues. Germline V lookup: CDR1 DFQATT, CDR2 SNEGSKA (reference sequence). Deletions cut 3 bases from V and 8 bases from J, with 16 bases between. The CDR3 DNA reads TGCAGTGCTAGTATCCGGGCCCCAGTGGAAAAACTGTTTTTT. Protein sequence: CSASIRAPVEKLFF.

There are many counts of this clonotype. The chain combines TRBV11-3 with TRBJ1-6, with unresolved D. The CDR3 sequence is 16 residues long. V lost 5 bases, J lost 0 bases, and 11 bases lay in between. CDR1 SGHNT and CDR2 YENEEA come from the germline V gene. CDR3 residues: CASSTTNSSYNSPLHF. In DNA, the CDR3 is TGTGCCAGCAGCACGACAAACAGCTCCTATAATTCACCCCTCCACTTT.

The chain joins TRBV6-2 or TRBV6-3 to TRBJ1-2; D is unresolved. V lost 1 base, J lost 7 bases, and 16 bases lay in between. Germline-derived CDR1 and CDR2 are MNHEY and SVGEGT. The CDR3 consists of 15 residues. The CDR3 sequence: CASSYYATRISGYTF. The CDR3, as DNA: TGTGCCAGCAGTTACTACGCTACGCGGATCTCTGGCTACACCTTC.

About this clonotype: The DNA is left out, because the CDR3 cannot be placed on it with certainty; the CDR3 is given as TCRdb lists it. The chain has TRBV4-2 and TRBJ2-7. The CDR3 has 18 residues if both end residues are counted. CDR1 is LGHNA, CDR2 YNFKEQ, per germline. CDR3 sequence: CASSQGLTTYEQYFEQYF.

Many counts were recorded for this clonotype. This chain uses TRBV20-1 with TRBJ2-3, with TRBD2 matching 9 bases. The CDR3 consists of 14 residues. Germline trimming cut 6 bases from V and 5 bases from J; bases unmatched to any gene: 9. CDR1 and CDR2 from the germline V gene are DFQATT and SNEGSKA (reference sequence). CDR3 bases: TGCAGTGCGAGGTTAGCGGGAGATATAGATACGCAGTATTTT. Translation: CSARLAGDIDTQYF.

Comment on this clonotype: At one end, the junction sequence differs from germline, possibly due to a read error. The chain uses TRBV25-1 and TRBJ2-1, with TRBD2 matching over 8 bases. Germline values: CDR1 MGHDK, CDR2 SYGVNS. The CDR3 is 15 residues long. The CDR3 sequence: CAGSEAGATYNEQFF. For the CDR3, the DNA is TGTGCCGGCAGTGAAGCGGGAGCAACCTACAATGAGCAGTTCTTC.

This clonotype was seen a few times. V usage is TRBV20-1 and J usage is TRBJ1-5; 7 bases agree with TRBD1. Germline CDR1 and CDR2: DFQATT and SNEGSKA (reference sequence). Unmatched junction bases numbered 10, after V lost 6 bases and J lost 5 bases. The CDR3 runs to 14 residues. The CDR3 nucleotides are TGCAGTGCCGTCACGGGCAGGGGGGATCAGCCCCAGCATTTT. Translated: CSAVTGRGDQPQHF.

The chain is built from TRBV13 and TRBJ2-1, with D maybe TRBD2 (7 bases). The CDR3 covers 16 residues. V was clipped by 1 base and J by 1 base, with 11 bases between them. Germline V gene data show CDR1 as PRHDT and CDR2 as FYEKMQ (reference sequence). CDR3 DNA sequence: TGTGCCAGCAGCTTAGAGGGGGGGGGATCCTACAATGAGCAGTTCTTC. Amino acids: CASSLEGGGSYNEQFF.

The chain has TRBV19 and TRBJ2-3; 11 nucleotides align to TRBD1. In germline, CDR1 is LNHDA, CDR2 SQIVND (reference sequence). The CDR3 has 14 residues. V lost 4 bases and J lost 6; bases outside the gene matches: 3. The CDR3 DNA reads as TGTGCCAGTAGTAGGGGGACAGGGGGGGATACGCAGTATTTT. Translation: CASSRGTGGDTQYF. Together with reference TRBV19 and TRBJ2-3, the CDR3 gives the full variable domain: DGGITQSPKYLFRKEGQNVTLSCEQNLNHDAMYWYRQDPGQGLRLIYYSQIVNDFQKGDIAEGYSVSREKKESFPLTVTSAQKNPTAFYLCASSRGTGGDTQYFGPGTRLTVL.

This clonotype was counted a few times. The V and J genes are TRBV4-1 and TRBJ2-5; the D gene is possibly TRBD1 (5 bases). Trimming shortened V by 1 base and J by 4 bases, and 16 bases separated the two germline ends. The germline V gene encodes CDR1 MGHRA and CDR2 YSYEKL. The CDR3 is 16 residues long. The DNA of the CDR3 is TGCGCCAGCAGCCAAGGGGCGGCAGGGTGGTCAGAGACCCAGTACTTC. The encoded protein is CASSQGAAGWSETQYF.

In regard to this clonotype: The junction does not match germline at one end; this may be a read error. The gene calls are TRBV2 and TRBJ2-1; D is uncertain. From germline, CDR1 is SNHLY and CDR2 FYNNEI. This CDR3 region has 15 residues. The CDR3 DNA reads TGTGCCGGCAGTCACTCTAGTGGCTCCTACAATGAGCAGTTCTTC. Amino acids: CAGSHSSGSYNEQFF.

The V gene is TRBV2, the J gene TRBJ2-7; 10 bases map to TRBD1. The germline V gene encodes CDR1 SNHLY and CDR2 FYNNEI. J was trimmed by 2 bases and V by 4 bases; bases with no gene match: 2. This CDR3 is 14 amino acids long. CDR3 protein: CASSVGTGAYEQYF. The CDR3 region has the DNA TGTGCCAGCAGTGTAGGGACAGGGGCCTACGAGCAGTACTTC.

In its sample, this clonotype was seen many times. The J gene is TRBJ2-1, the V gene TRBV7-9; no clear D gene. CDR1 SEHNR and CDR2 FQNEAQ come from the germline V gene (reference sequence). CDR3 length equals 17 residues. V was pared by 0 bases and J by 0 bases, with 12 bases between. This chain's CDR3 is CASSLASYPSSYNEQFF. The CDR3 DNA reads TGTGCCAGCAGCTTAGCGTCTTACCCGAGCTCCTACAATGAGCAGTTCTTC.

This clonotype was counted ten times or more. V is TRBV6-6 and J is TRBJ1-6, with D tentatively TRBD1 (5 bases). Trimming took off 7 bases at V and 3 bases at J, with 13 bases between the two ends. Germline V gene data show CDR1 as MNHNY and CDR2 as SVGAGI (reference sequence). The CDR3 spans 15 residues. The CDR3: CASTPTENYNSPLHF. CDR3 sequence (DNA): TGTGCCAGCACCCCGACAGAGAACTATAATTCACCCCTCCACTTT.

The CDR3 coding sequence is TGCGCCAGCCGGGCAAGAATGAACACCGGGGAGCTGTTTTTT. This codes for CASRARMNTGELFF. The V and J genes are TRBV5-1 and TRBJ2-2, with D hard to call. Germline CDR1 reads SGHRS; CDR2 reads YFSETQ. The CDR3 spans 14 residues. Between the trimmed V and J ends, which lost 7 bases and 1 base, there was a span of 11 bases.

A note on this clonotype: A clone one base away is much larger, so this may be a read error. This chain links TRBV19 with TRBJ1-2; 7 nucleotides align to TRBD1. With 6 bases clipped from V and 6 bases from J, the junction kept 10 bases outside the gene matches. This CDR3 is built from 14 residues. Germline CDR1 and CDR2: LNHDA and SQIVND (reference sequence). The CDR3 nucleotides are TGTGCCAGTAGGCGGACAGGAGGGGCCCATGGCTACACCTTC. Amino acid sequence: CASRRTGGAHGYTF.

To note about this clonotype: A much larger clone lies one base from this, so it may be a read error. The gene calls are TRBV6-1 and TRBJ1-3, with D possibly TRBD1 on 5 matching bases. Germline lookup yields CDR1 MNHNS and CDR2 SASEGT. This CDR3 region has 15 residues. The V end was cut by 6 bases, the J end by 2 bases, with 14 bases between. DNA for the CDR3: TGTGCCAGCAGGAACCGGGACCTCGCTGGAAACACCATATATTTT. Its translation: CASRNRDLAGNTIYF.

With respect to this clonotype: Possible read error: a much larger clone is one base away. The conserved closing phenylalanine or tryptophan is absent in this CDR3, likely reflecting a read error. V and J are TRBV3-1 and TRBJ2-5; no definite D call. The ends were cut back, 3 bases at V and 3 bases at J, with 2 bases in the middle. CDR3 length equals 11 residues. Germline CDR1 and CDR2: LGHDT and YNNKEL (reference sequence). The CDR3 sequence: CASSQKETQYL. CDR3 bases: TGTGCCAGCAGCCAGAAAGAGACCCAGTACCTC.

Details on this clonotype: This could be a read error, since a much larger clone is one nucleotide away. The J gene is TRBJ2-1, the V gene TRBV6-1; 9 positions agree with TRBD2. The CDR3 sequence is 16 residues long. From germline, CDR1 is MNHNS and CDR2 SASEGT. Trimming took 1 base from V and 10 from J; bases not matched to a gene: 11. CDR3 bases: TGTGCCAGCAGTGAAGTCCTTAGCGGGAGTTGGGGGGAGCAGTTCTTC. The encoded protein is CASSEVLSGSWGEQFF.

This clonotype was observed once. The J gene is TRBJ2-2, the V gene TRBV7-9; D possibly corresponds to TRBD2 (5 bases). Germline assignment: CDR1 SEHNR and CDR2 FQNEAQ (reference sequence). This CDR3 is built from 15 residues. The ends were cut back, 0 bases at V and 0 bases at J, with 5 bases in the middle. The CDR3 sequence is CASSLAGANTGELFF. The CDR3 DNA sequence: TGTGCCAGCAGCTTAGCGGGAGCGAACACCGGGGAGCTGTTTTTT.